These T cell receptor beta chains were read from a single sample in a study of T cells in Graves' hyperthyroidism and ophthalmopathy. TCRdb re-called the multiplex PCR reads with MiXCR, one entry per CDR3 protein. The data hold some 350,000 distinct CDR3 sequences, with about 18% observed a single time. The sequencing sample was made of blood. The receptors here all came from a woman aged 18-35 years with Graves' hyperthyroidism. CDR3s include the opening cysteine and the closing phenylalanine or tryptophan. D genes are given only for firm matches. Clone size appears in some rows only: once, few, many, or a class for an expanded clone.

TRBJ2-7 | many | TRBV6-5 | TRBD2 | TGTGCCAGCAGTTACCCCTTCGCGGGGGGGGATAACGAGCAGTACTTC | CASSYPFAGGDNEQYF
TRBJ1-2 | NA | TRBV27 | NA | TGTGCCAGCAGATTCACAGGGACCAGTGGCTACACCTTC | CASRFTGTSGYTF
TRBJ2-7 | many | TRBV29-1 | NA | TGCAGCGTAGCCAGACCAGGACAGCCCTACGAGCAGTACTTC | CSVARPGQPYEQYF
TRBJ2-4 | few | TRBV6-1 | NA | TGTGCCAGCCGAAGAGGAAACATTCAGTACTTC | CASRRGNIQYF
TRBJ1-1 | many | TRBV20-1 | TRBD1 | TGCAGTGCTACCCGGACAGGGTTGAGGACTGAAGCTTTCTTT | CSATRTGLRTEAFF
TRBJ2-1 | many | TRBV12-3/TRBV12-4 | NA | TGTGCCAGCAGAATTAGACATGAGCAGTTCTTC | CASRIRHEQFF
TRBJ1-5 | many | TRBV5-8 | NA | TGTGCCAGCGAGCCGGAATATAGCAATCAGCCCCAGCATTTT | CASEPEYSNQPQHF
TRBJ2-7 | many | TRBV11-2 | TRBD1 | TGTGCCAGCAGCTTAGGTCGGACAGGGATCAGCTCCTACGAGCAGTACTTC | CASSLGRTGISSYEQYF
TRBJ1-1 | many | TRBV28 | NA | TGTGCCAGCAGTCCCATTCGACAGACTGAAGCTTTCTTT | CASSPIRQTEAFF
TRBJ1-2 | many | TRBV5-1 | NA | TGCGCCAGCAGCCCCAGCCCGGACTATGGCTACACCTTC | CASSPSPDYGYTF
TRBJ2-7 | many | TRBV13 | TRBD1 | TGTGCCAGCAGCTCGAGGGGACAGGGTGAATTCTACGAGCAGTACTTC | CASSSRGQGEFYEQYF
TRBJ2-5 | many | TRBV7-9 | NA | TGTGCCAGCAGCTTAGGTGACTTACGGTACCAAGAGACCCAGTACTTC | CASSLGDLRYQETQYF
TRBJ2-4 | many | TRBV12-3/TRBV12-4 | TRBD2 | TGTGCCAGCAGCCCGGGGGGGGCTAGAAACATTCAGTACTTC | CASSPGGARNIQYF
TRBJ1-1 | medium-sized | TRBV12-3/TRBV12-4 | NA | TGTGCCAGCGGGTGGGGTGAAGACACTGAAGCTTTCTTT | CASGWGEDTEAFF
TRBJ2-5 | NA | TRBV2 | NA | TGTGCCAGCAGCTTGTCTGGGACCAACAACATAGAGACCCAGTACTTC | CASSLSGTNNIETQYF
TRBJ2-7 | NA | TRBV6-2/TRBV6-3 | NA | TGTGCCAGCAATAAGAGAGAACACTACGAGCAGTACTTC | CASNKREHYEQYF
TRBJ2-5 | NA | TRBV11-2 | TRBD1 | TGTGCCAGCAGCTTCGGACAGGGACTCGACCAAGAGACCCAGTACTTC | CASSFGQGLDQETQYF
TRBJ1-6 | many | TRBV3-1 | NA | TGTGCCAGCAGCCTCATGGCGGGGGATTCACCCCTCCACTTT | CASSLMAGDSPLHF
TRBJ2-5 | many | TRBV27 | TRBD1 | TGTGCCAGCAGTTGGGGGACAGGGAGAGAGACCCAGTACTTC | CASSWGTGRETQYF
TRBJ1-1 | few | TRBV5-4 | TRBD1 | TGTGCCAGCAGCTTTGGACAGGAGGGCTACACTGAAGCTTTCTTT | CASSFGQEGYTEAFF
TRBJ2-7 | many | TRBV6-1 | NA | TGTGCCAGCATTCCGGGACCAGGCGGATCCTACGAGCAGTACTTC | CASIPGPGGSYEQYF
TRBJ2-7 | many | TRBV7-2 | NA | TGTGCCAGCAGGGGAACCGGGACGCTCCGATGGGAGCAGTACTTC | CASRGTGTLRWEQYF
TRBJ1-1 | many | TRBV7-9 | TRBD1 | TGTGCCACCGGGACAGGGGACGGTGAAGCTTTCTTT | CATGTGDGEAFF
TRBJ1-1 | many | TRBV25-1 | TRBD1 | TGTGCCAGCAGTGTGCAGGGGGCAGGTACTGAAGCTTTCTTT | CASSVQGAGTEAFF